What follows are 9 T cell receptor beta chains derived from one specimen sequenced in a study of shared clonotypes between healthy human individuals. Generated by immunoSEQ multiplex PCR, the TCRdb table keeps only in-frame clones and is missing some. The sample holds under 600,000 clones, about 80% seen once. The specimen sequenced was PBMCs. The receptor set was obtained from a woman between 40 and 55 years old in good health. Some clones in this sample may be carry-over from other donors' samples.

About this clone: A far larger clone is one nucleotide away, so this likely arose from a read error. The V gene is TRBV30, the J gene TRBJ2-5, with D hard to call. Germline CDR1 reads GTSNPN; CDR2 reads SVGIG (reference sequence). Trimming took off 4 bases at V and 2 bases at J, with 11 bases between the two ends. This CDR3 has 13 amino acids. The CDR3 coding sequence is TGTGCCTGGAACAGATTCCTTCAAGAGACCCAGTACTTC. It translates to CAWNRFLQETQYF.

The rearrangement joins TRBV7-8 to TRBJ2-1; 9 bases line up with TRBD2. There are 16 residues in the CDR3. V shed 4 bases, J shed 5 bases, and the junction held 9 bases outside the gene matches. Germline V CDR1 and CDR2: SGHVS, FQNEAQ. CDR3 residues: CASSWSGLAGHNEQFF. The CDR3 DNA sequence: TGTGCCAGCAGCTGGTCGGGGCTAGCGGGGCACAATGAGCAGTTCTTC.

This chain joins TRBV10-3 and TRBJ2-7; TRBD1 matches at 8 bases. The junction had 5 bases not matched to a gene; V was cut back by 7 bases and J by 0 bases. The CDR3 runs 14 residues. Germline V CDR1 and CDR2: ENHRY, SYGVKD. This CDR3 reads CAITGGQDSYEQYF. CDR3 coding DNA: TGTGCCATCACCGGGGGACAGGACTCCTACGAGCAGTACTTC.

The J gene is TRBJ1-4, the V gene TRBV5-1; no reliable D call. The ends were cut back, 0 bases at V and 5 bases at J, with 14 bases in the middle. Germline CDR1 SGHRS, CDR2 YFSETQ. The CDR3 is made up of 16 amino acids. The CDR3 DNA reads as TGCGCCAGCAGCTTGGGGTCCGCCGGGTCAAATGAAAAACTGTTTTTT. Translated, it gives CASSLGSAGSNEKLFF.

The rearrangement links TRBV18 to TRBJ2-7; 14 bases map to TRBD2. Trimming removed 4 bases from V and 9 bases from J; junction bases left unmatched: 17. Germline V gene data show CDR1 as KGHSH and CDR2 as LQKENI. CDR3 length: 18 residues. The CDR3 DNA follows: TGTGCCAGCTCACGGGGACTAGCGGGAGTAGTTGGGGGCGAGGCGCAGTACTTC. This gives the protein CASSRGLAGVVGGEAQYF.

Regarding this clone: This same CDR3 is encoded by further DNA sequences in the sample. The chain combines TRBV7-9 with TRBJ2-5, with D possibly matching TRBD1 (6 bases). The V end lost 5 bases, the J end lost 1 base, and 11 bases lay between the germline ends. CDR3 length: 14 residues. Germline CDR1 SEHNR, CDR2 FQNEAQ (reference sequence). The CDR3 region is CASSPQGSQETQYF. For the CDR3, the DNA is TGTGCCAGCAGCCCCCAGGGGAGCCAAGAGACCCAGTACTTC.

On this clone: A clone one base away is much larger, so this may be a read error. The chain joins TRBV7-8 to TRBJ1-4, with 7 bases lining up with TRBD1. Per germline, CDR1 SGHVS and CDR2 FQNEAQ. The CDR3 is 13 residues long. The V and J ends lost 1 base and 8 bases, in that order; junction bases with no gene match: 1. In nucleotides, the CDR3 is TGTGCCAGCAGCTTAGGACAGGGAGAAAAACTGTTTTTT. It codes for CASSLGQGEKLFF.

The V call is TRBV6-1, the J call TRBJ1-2, with D unclear. V was clipped by 10 bases and J by 0 bases, with 15 bases between them. Germline V lookup: CDR1 MNHNS, CDR2 SASEGT. The CDR3 runs 14 residues. The CDR3 protein is CATRVGVANYGYTF. CDR3 coding DNA: TGTGCCACCAGAGTGGGAGTGGCTAACTATGGCTACACCTTC.

The rearrangement links TRBV4-1 to TRBJ2-5, with 10 nucleotides matching TRBD2. J was trimmed by 7 bases and V by 1 base; bases with no gene match: 9. Germline CDR1 and CDR2: MGHRA and YSYEKL. The CDR3 is made up of 16 amino acids. Written as DNA, the CDR3 is TGCGCCAGCAGCCAAGTATACAGCGGGAGGGCCCGGACCCAGTACTTC. It codes for CASSQVYSGRARTQYF.